This T cell receptor (beta chain) was observed in a study of blood T cell repertoires in COVID-19 (TCRdb year 2020). A note on the overall study: Collaborator samples came from the United States, Italy and Spain and covered acute and convalescent phases of COVID-19. Subjects who had been exposed to COVID-19, were actively infected with it, or had recovered from it provided the deeply sampled blood TCRbeta repertoires that made up the dataset. Nearly every sample came with metadata listing a de-identified subject ID, COVID-19 status, age in years and sex. The material from the prospective study consisted of cDNA or gDNA derived from T cells, B-cell-depleted T cells, or PBMCs. The samples were drawn from two sources: the first 160 participants of the ongoing ImmuneRACE study, and over 950 subjects contributed by 6 global collaborators. Where available, HLA class I and class II types were taken from metadata supplied by the sample provider and were not determined by assay-based typing. The repertoires were released in a freely available public database meant as a resource for research on the immune response to SARS-CoV-2. Findings and caveats that apply to the study as a whole: The quantity of clinical and demographic metadata differed by source and by participant and was supplied without curation.

TCRbeta CDR3 regions were amplified from genomic DNA by means of the immunoSEQ Assay, a bias-controlled multiplex PCR. Concerning the study's data processing: Within the assay, amplification of reference gene primers was used to estimate how many nucleated cells each sample contained. Sequence reads were collapsed and filtered to measure the absolute abundance of every unique TCRbeta CDR3 rearrangement. For each sample, productive Simpson clonality was calculated as the square root of Simpson's diversity index over productive rearrangements. TCRdb retrieved this table from immuneACCESS and kept in-frame rearrangements only. Not all clones are present; in checked studies, unresolved V genes account for under half, and no reason is known for the remainder. The D gene and trimming were derived from the DNA, and the V and J assignments and clone size from that table. This sample gives tens of thousands of clones in total; about 84% of them show up just once. Around 23% of the sample is taken by the ten largest.

With regard to this clone: Its antigen is currently not known. Within one base of it there is no much larger clone, and no base qualities were kept.

The CDR3 contains 15 residues, cysteine and phenylalanine counted. Of the read, only the CDR3 DNA is kept; its 45 bases are in frame from base 1. Trimming accounts for 6 bases at V and 6 bases at J, while the number of junction bases matched to no gene is 9. From the germline V gene, CDR1 is KGHDR and CDR2 is SFDVKD. The collaborating institutions used their own protocols to collect whole blood in K2EDTA tubes. For TCRbeta analysis, collaborators shipped samples in one of three forms: frozen whole blood, isolated PBMCs, or DNA extracted from either of those sample types. The sequenced sample consisted of peripheral blood. The receptor comes from a woman older than 75 with acute or convalescent COVID-19. The rearrangement joined TRBV24-1 to TRBJ2-4; 8 central nucleotides agree with TRBD1. The CDR3 loop reads CATSQGGQERNIQYF. The sequenced DNA is TGTGCCACCAGTCAAGGGGGACAGGAGCGAAACATTCAGTACTTC.